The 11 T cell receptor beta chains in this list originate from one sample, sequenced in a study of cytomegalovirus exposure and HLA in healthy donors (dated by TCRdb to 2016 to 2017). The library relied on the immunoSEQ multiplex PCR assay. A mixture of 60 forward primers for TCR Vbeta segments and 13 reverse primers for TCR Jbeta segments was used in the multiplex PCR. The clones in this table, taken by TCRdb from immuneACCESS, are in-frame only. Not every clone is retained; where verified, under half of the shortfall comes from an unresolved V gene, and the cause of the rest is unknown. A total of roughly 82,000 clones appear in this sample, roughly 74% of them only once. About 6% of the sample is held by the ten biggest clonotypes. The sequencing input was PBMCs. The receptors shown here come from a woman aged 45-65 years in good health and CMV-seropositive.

CDR3 loop: CASSSLGGAGSYEQYF. The CDR3 region has the DNA TGCGCCAGCAGCTCCCTGGGGGGAGCAGGCTCCTACGAGCAGTACTTC. The chain has TRBV5-1 and TRBJ2-7, with TRBD2 as a possible D gene (6 bases). Germline V gene lookup returns CDR1 SGHRS and CDR2 YFSETQ. The CDR3 is 16 amino acids. V was clipped by 3 bases and J by 0 bases, with 16 bases between them.

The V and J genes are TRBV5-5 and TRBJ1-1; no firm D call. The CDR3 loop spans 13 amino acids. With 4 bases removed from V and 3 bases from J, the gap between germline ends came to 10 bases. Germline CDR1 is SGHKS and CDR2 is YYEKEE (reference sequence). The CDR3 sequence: CASSLIFDTEAFF. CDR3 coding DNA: TGTGCCAGCAGCCTAATATTTGACACTGAAGCTTTCTTT.

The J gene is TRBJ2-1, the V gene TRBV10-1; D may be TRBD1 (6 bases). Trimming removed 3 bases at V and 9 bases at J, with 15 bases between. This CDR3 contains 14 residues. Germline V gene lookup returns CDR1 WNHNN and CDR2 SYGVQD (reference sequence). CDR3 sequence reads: CASSEYRVGGEQFF. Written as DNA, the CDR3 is TGCGCCAGCAGTGAATACAGGGTGGGTGGTGAGCAGTTCTTC.

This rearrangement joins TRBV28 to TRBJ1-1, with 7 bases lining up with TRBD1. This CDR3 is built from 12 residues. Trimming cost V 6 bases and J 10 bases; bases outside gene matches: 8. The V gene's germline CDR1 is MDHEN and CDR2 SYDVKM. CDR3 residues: CASSEEGAIAFF. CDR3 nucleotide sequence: TGTGCCAGCAGCGAGGAGGGGGCGATAGCTTTCTTT.

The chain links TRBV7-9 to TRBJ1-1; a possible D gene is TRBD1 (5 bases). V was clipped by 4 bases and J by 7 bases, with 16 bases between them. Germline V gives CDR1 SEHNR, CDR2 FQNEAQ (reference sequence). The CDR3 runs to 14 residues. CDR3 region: CASSSNRKTVEAFF. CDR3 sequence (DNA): TGTGCCAGCAGCTCCAACAGGAAGACAGTTGAAGCTTTCTTT. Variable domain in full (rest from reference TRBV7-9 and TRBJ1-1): DTGVSQNPRHKITKRGQNVTFRCDPISEHNRLYWYRQTLGQGPEFLTYFQNEAQLEKSRLLSDRFSAERPKGSFSTLEIQRTEQGDSAMYLCASSSNRKTVEAFFGQGTRLTVV.

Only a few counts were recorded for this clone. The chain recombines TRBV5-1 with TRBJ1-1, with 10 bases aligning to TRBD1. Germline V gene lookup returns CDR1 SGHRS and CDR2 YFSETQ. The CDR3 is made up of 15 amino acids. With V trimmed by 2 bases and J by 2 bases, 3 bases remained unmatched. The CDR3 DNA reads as TGCGCCAGCAGCTTTGGGACAGGGGACAACACTGAAGCTTTCTTT. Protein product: CASSFGTGDNTEAFF.

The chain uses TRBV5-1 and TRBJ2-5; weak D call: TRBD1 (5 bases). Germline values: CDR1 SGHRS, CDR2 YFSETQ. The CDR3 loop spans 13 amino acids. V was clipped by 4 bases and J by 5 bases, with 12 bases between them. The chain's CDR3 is CASSPRPGETQYF. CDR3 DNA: TGCGCCAGCAGCCCACGGCCAGGGGAGACCCAGTACTTC.

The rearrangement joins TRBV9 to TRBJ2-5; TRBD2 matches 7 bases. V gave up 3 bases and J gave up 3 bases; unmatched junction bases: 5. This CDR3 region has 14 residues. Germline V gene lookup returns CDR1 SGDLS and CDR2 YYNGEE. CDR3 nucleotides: TGTGCCAGCAGCGGCGGGACTACCGAAGAGACCCAGTACTTC. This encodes CASSGGTTEETQYF.

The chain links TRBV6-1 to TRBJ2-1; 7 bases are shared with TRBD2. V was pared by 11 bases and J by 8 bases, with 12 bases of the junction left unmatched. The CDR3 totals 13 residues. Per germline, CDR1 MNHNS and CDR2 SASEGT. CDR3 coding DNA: TGTGCCTTACTTCCGGGGGGATTGGATGAGCAGTTCTTC. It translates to CALLPGGLDEQFF.

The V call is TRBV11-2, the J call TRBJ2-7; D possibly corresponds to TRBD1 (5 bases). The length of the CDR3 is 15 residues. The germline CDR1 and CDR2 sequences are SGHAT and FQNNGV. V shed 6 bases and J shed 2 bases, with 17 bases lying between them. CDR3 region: CASSTASQAAYEQYF. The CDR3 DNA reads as TGTGCCAGCAGTACCGCCTCACAGGCCGCCTACGAGCAGTACTTC.

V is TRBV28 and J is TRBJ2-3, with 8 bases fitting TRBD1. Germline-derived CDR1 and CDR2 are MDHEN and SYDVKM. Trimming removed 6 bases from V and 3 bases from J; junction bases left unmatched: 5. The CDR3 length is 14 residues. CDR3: CASRDRAFTDTQYF. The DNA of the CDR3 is TGTGCCAGCAGGGACAGGGCGTTTACAGATACGCAGTATTTT.